What follows are 4 T cell receptor beta chains derived from one specimen sequenced in a study of T cell responses to AZD1222 COVID-19 vaccine. This table comes from immunoSEQ multiplex PCR, and its TCRdb copy is limited to in-frame clones, with some not included. The sample has 120,000 to 150,000 clones, 85% to 95% seen once. Sequencing was performed on peripheral blood, taken on day 0 of AZD1222 vaccination. The receptors were gathered from an adult in good health.

This clone was observed a single time. The chain uses TRBV7-2 and TRBJ1-3, with a tentative D call TRBD1 (5 bases). V was trimmed by 5 bases and J by 4 bases, leaving 15 bases between them. Germline V lookup: CDR1 SGHTA, CDR2 FQGNSA. This CDR3 contains 15 residues. CDR3 nucleotides: TGTGCCAGCAGCCCCCAGGGCCTAGCAGGAAACACCATATATTTT. Its protein product is CASSPQGLAGNTIYF.

The genes are TRBV25-1 and TRBJ1-2; D is possibly TRBD1 (6 bases). V was shortened by 2 bases and J by 8 bases, with 9 bases between the two germline ends. This CDR3 is built from 12 residues. Germline CDR1 is MGHDK and CDR2 is SYGVNS. The CDR3 DNA reads TGTGCCAGCAGTGAAACTGGGGGCGGCTACACCTTC. This gives the protein CASSETGGGYTF.

The chain couples TRBV6-5 to TRBJ1-1; weak D call: TRBD1 (5 bases). The germline V and J ends were trimmed by 0 bases and 11 bases, with 13 bases remaining between them. Germline CDR1 and CDR2: MNHEY and SVGAGI. The CDR3 consists of 13 residues. The CDR3 sequence: CASSYSGTPAAFF. The CDR3 nucleotides read TGTGCCAGCAGTTACTCGGGGACTCCGGCGGCTTTCTTT.

Turning to this clone: At one end, the junction sequence differs from germline, possibly due to a read error. The genes are TRBV18 and TRBJ1-1, with D perhaps matching TRBD1 (6 bases). The CDR3 is 14 amino acids. CDR1 and CDR2 (germline): KGHSH, LQKENI. CDR3 residues: CASRKGQSNNEAFF. The CDR3 DNA reads TGTGCCAGCAGAAAAGGACAGAGTAACAATGAAGCTTTCTTT.